These 25 T cell receptor beta chains were all obtained from the same sample, sequenced in a study of blood T cell repertoires in COVID-19. Repertoires were generated with immunoSEQ multiplex PCR, while TCRdb's copy carries only in-frame clones and drops some. The sample has about 150,000 clones; around 81% are singletons. The sample comprised peripheral blood. The receptors come from a woman aged 55-75 years with active or convalescent COVID-19.

V usage is TRBV7-2 and J usage is TRBJ1-1; the D is unclear. The CDR3 is 14 amino acids. Per the germline V gene, CDR1 is SGHTA and CDR2 is FQGNSA. V was pared by 3 bases and J by 1 base, with 9 bases between. The CDR3 region has the DNA TGTGCCAGCAGCTTCCAGTCCCCGAACACTGAAGCTTTCTTT. This encodes CASSFQSPNTEAFF.

V gene TRBV6-2 or TRBV6-3 combines with J gene TRBJ1-2; TRBD1 agrees at 7 bases. Trimming at V came to 3 bases and at J to 6 bases, leaving 4 bases not matched to a gene. The CDR3 runs to 13 residues. CDR1 and CDR2 (germline): MNHEY, SVGEGT. The CDR3 spells CASSYHQGDGYTF. The CDR3 DNA follows: TGTGCCAGCAGTTATCATCAGGGGGATGGCTACACCTTC.

The V and J genes are TRBV29-1 and TRBJ1-1, with D uncertain. CDR1 SQVTM and CDR2 ANQGSEA come from the germline V gene. Trimming took off 7 bases at V and 1 base at J, with 4 bases between the two ends. The CDR3 has 10 amino acids. The chain's CDR3 is CSGQNTEAFF. CDR3 in DNA: TGCAGCGGTCAGAACACTGAAGCTTTCTTT.

The chain joins TRBV7-3 to TRBJ2-5, with 12 bases matching TRBD2. The J segment lost 5 bases and the V segment lost 4 bases, leaving 8 bases of the junction unmatched. The CDR3 sequence is 16 residues long. CDR1 and CDR2 from the germline V gene are SGHTA and FQGTGA. Written as DNA, the CDR3 is TGTGCCAGCAGCTCCCCTAGCGGGAGGGCCGATGAGACCCAGTACTTC. Its protein is CASSSPSGRADETQYF.

The chain recombines TRBV19 with TRBJ2-1, with TRBD2 matching 7 bases. Germline V gene lookup returns CDR1 LNHDA and CDR2 SQIVND (reference sequence). The V and J ends lost 0 bases and 10 bases, in that order; junction bases with no gene match: 6. CDR3 size: 14 residues. The DNA of the CDR3 is TGTGCCAGTAGTATAGATGCTGGACTAGGGGAGCAGTTCTTC. This gives the protein CASSIDAGLGEQFF.

This clone was seen only a few times. The chain carries TRBV2 and TRBJ1-2; the match to TRBD1 covers 9 bases. The CDR3 is made up of 18 amino acids. The V and J ends lost 6 bases and 0 bases, in that order; junction bases with no gene match: 14. CDR1 and CDR2 (germline): SNHLY, FYNNEI. CDR3 in DNA: TGTGCCAGCAGGGTACAGGGGGCGCCGCGGGTAGCTAACTATGGCTACACCTTC. This codes for CASRVQGAPRVANYGYTF.

The chain carries TRBV12-2 and TRBJ2-3; the D call of TRBD2 is as the table states it, not checked on the DNA. TRBV12-2 is listed as a pseudogene. The CDR3 has 19 residues. CDR3 loop: CASRPSGLRPLEDADTQYF. The CDR3 coding sequence is TGTGCAAGTCGCCCAAGTGGCCTCCGTCCCCTGGAGGACGCAGATACGCAGTATTTT.

This chain connects TRBV9 to TRBJ2-2, with TRBD1 matching 7 bases. Germline CDR1 reads SGDLS; CDR2 reads YYNGEE. Losses at the gene ends were 0 bases for V and 6 bases for J; bases not matched to a gene: 8. CDR3 length equals 16 residues. DNA of the CDR3: TGTGCCAGCAGCGTAGAGGGGGCTGCTATACCCGGGGAGCTGTTTTTT. Amino acids: CASSVEGAAIPGELFF.

The chain is built from TRBV28 and TRBJ2-5, with a weak D call TRBD2 (5 bases). CDR3 length: 13 amino acids. The V and J ends lost 7 bases and 4 bases respectively, with 13 bases between them. Germline values: CDR1 MDHEN, CDR2 SYDVKM. CDR3 loop: CASTTRRLETQYF. DNA for the CDR3: TGTGCCAGCACCACCCGGAGGTTAGAGACCCAGTACTTC.

The V call is TRBV2, the J call TRBJ2-3; D possibly corresponds to TRBD1 (6 bases). In germline, CDR1 is SNHLY, CDR2 FYNNEI. The length of the CDR3 is 17 residues. The V end lost 2 bases, the J end lost 1 base, and 16 bases lay between the germline ends. Here the CDR3 reads CASSETQTGYGTDTQYF. The CDR3, as DNA: TGTGCCAGCAGTGAAACCCAGACAGGTTATGGCACAGATACGCAGTATTTT. The complete variable domain, with remaining parts taken from reference TRBV2 and TRBJ2-3, reads EPEVTQTPSHQVTQMGQEVILRCVPISNHLYFYWYRQILGQKVEFLVSFYNNEISEKSEIFDDQFSVERPDGSNFTLKIRSTKLEDSAMYFCASSETQTGYGTDTQYFGPGTRLTVL.

V gene TRBV29-1 combines with J gene TRBJ2-5, with D perhaps TRBD1 (6 bases). The CDR3 is 12 amino acids. Germline V gene data show CDR1 as SQVTM and CDR2 as ANQGSEA. V dropped 7 bases and J dropped 5 bases, with 14 bases sitting between them. CDR3 bases: TGCAGCGGCGGACAGTTATGGGAGACCCAGTACTTC. It is translated as CSGGQLWETQYF.

The chain links TRBV6-6 to TRBJ1-4; 9 bases are shared with TRBD1. CDR3 size: 15 residues. V gave up 4 bases and J gave up 10 bases; unmatched junction bases: 10. Looked up from germline, CDR1 is MNHNY and CDR2 is SVGAGI (reference sequence). CDR3: CASSSPGQGLPKLFF. The CDR3 DNA follows: TGTGCCAGCAGTTCTCCGGGACAGGGCTTGCCAAAACTGTTTTTT.

The chain is built from TRBV5-5 and TRBJ1-2; 8 bases agree with TRBD1. Trimming cost V 3 bases and J 2 bases; bases outside gene matches: 3. The CDR3 extends over 14 amino acids. Germline loops: CDR1 SGHKS, CDR2 YYEKEE (reference sequence). DNA for the CDR3: TGTGCCAGCAGCTCAGGACAGGGAAACTATGGCTACACCTTC. Translation: CASSSGQGNYGYTF.

V gene TRBV6-5 combines with J gene TRBJ2-7; TRBD1 matches at 8 bases. Germline V lookup: CDR1 MNHEY, CDR2 SVGAGI. The CDR3 has 13 residues. The V and J ends lost 7 bases and 4 bases, in that order; junction bases with no gene match: 6. As DNA, the CDR3 is TGTGCCAGCACAGGACAGGGAACGTACGAGCAGTACGTC. Encoded protein: CASTGQGTYEQYV.

V usage is TRBV11-2 and J usage is TRBJ2-4; 13 bases line up with TRBD2. Germline trimming cut 3 bases from V and 0 bases from J; bases unmatched to any gene: 5. CDR1 and CDR2 (germline): SGHAT, FQNNGV. The CDR3 has 18 residues. The CDR3 loop reads CASSFKLAGGVAKNIQYF. In DNA form, the CDR3 reads TGTGCCAGCAGCTTTAAACTAGCGGGAGGGGTAGCCAAAAACATTCAGTACTTC.

The V gene is TRBV5-1, the J gene TRBJ2-3; 13 bases are a match to TRBD2. This CDR3 is built from 15 residues. V lost 4 bases to trimming and J lost 6 bases; unmatched junction nucleotides: 5. CDR1 is SGHRS, CDR2 YFSETQ, per germline. The CDR3 is CASSPTSGRVDTQYF. For the CDR3, the DNA is TGCGCCAGCAGCCCTACTAGCGGGAGGGTCGATACGCAGTATTTT.

The chain employs TRBV14 and TRBJ2-7; 9 bases are shared with TRBD1. Germline V gene lookup returns CDR1 SGHDN and CDR2 FVKESK. V trimming: 4 bases; J trimming: 12 bases; junction bases outside the gene matches: 10. The CDR3 runs 13 residues. The CDR3 region is CASSLTRTGVPYF. Here the CDR3 DNA reads TGTGCCAGCAGCCTAACTAGGACAGGGGTTCCGTACTTC.

This clone showed up just once. This chain connects TRBV4-1 to TRBJ2-2; D gene uncertain. This CDR3 has 14 amino acids. Germline-derived CDR1 and CDR2 are MGHRA and YSYEKL. Trimming removed 0 bases at V and 3 bases at J, with 5 bases between. The CDR3: CASSQDLDTGELFF. The CDR3 coding sequence is TGCGCCAGCAGCCAAGATTTAGACACCGGGGAGCTGTTTTTT.

This chain joins TRBV27 and TRBJ1-5, with unresolved D. The V gene lost 0 bases and the J gene lost 4 bases, with 10 bases spanning the gap. This CDR3 has 15 amino acids. CDR1 and CDR2 from the germline V gene are MNHEY and SMNVEV (reference sequence). CDR3 nucleotides: TGTGCCAGCAGTTTATCGGCAGGATTAAATCAGCCCCAGCATTTT. Translation gives CASSLSAGLNQPQHF.

The gene calls are TRBV7-2 and TRBJ1-1, with 7 bases that match TRBD1. The CDR3 consists of 12 residues. From germline, CDR1 is SGHTA and CDR2 FQGNSA. Trimming cost V 7 bases and J 7 bases; bases outside gene matches: 6. In nucleotides, the CDR3 is TGTGCCAGCATCCGACAGGGCTTTGAAGCTTTCTTT. Residues: CASIRQGFEAFF.

The rearrangement links TRBV28 to TRBJ1-1; possible D gene TRBD1, 5 bases. CDR1 and CDR2 (germline): MDHEN, SYDVKM. Between the trimmed V and J ends, which lost 5 bases and 2 bases, there was a span of 12 bases. This CDR3 contains 14 residues. CDR3 protein: CASSIPGLNTEAFF. Here the CDR3 DNA reads TGTGCCAGCAGTATACCAGGGTTAAACACTGAAGCTTTCTTT.

The chain combines TRBV4-3 with TRBJ2-5; 10 bases are a match to TRBD2. This CDR3 is 17 amino acids long. CDR1 LGHNA and CDR2 YSLEER come from the germline V gene. J lost 5 bases, V lost 1 base, and 10 bases had no gene match. The CDR3 bases are TGCGCCAGCAGCCAAGGTTTAACAGCGGGAGGGCCGGAGACCCAGTACTTC. It translates to CASSQGLTAGGPETQYF.

This chain connects TRBV7-9 to TRBJ2-7, with a weak D call TRBD1 (6 bases). Trimming shortened V by 4 bases and J by 3 bases, and 16 bases separated the two germline ends. Germline-derived CDR1 and CDR2 are SEHNR and FQNEAQ (reference sequence). This CDR3 has 15 residues. CDR3 sequence: CASSSSGTTSYEQYF. The DNA of the CDR3 is TGTGCCAGCAGCTCTTCCGGGACAACGAGCTACGAGCAGTACTTC. Variable domain in full (rest from reference TRBV7-9 and TRBJ2-7): DTGVSQNPRHKITKRGQNVTFRCDPISEHNRLYWYRQTLGQGPEFLTYFQNEAQLEKSRLLSDRFSAERPKGSFSTLEIQRTEQGDSAMYLCASSSSGTTSYEQYFGPGTRLTVT.

This chain connects TRBV4-2 to TRBJ2-7, with TRBD2 matching 7 bases. Germline-derived CDR1 and CDR2 are LGHNA and YNFKEQ. V lost 2 bases to trimming and J lost 2 bases; unmatched junction nucleotides: 9. This CDR3 region has 16 residues. The CDR3 here is CASSQSSGQAPYEQYF. DNA for the CDR3: TGTGCCAGCAGCCAATCTAGCGGTCAGGCCCCCTACGAGCAGTACTTC.

The chain carries TRBV11-2 and TRBJ2-5, with 14 bases matching TRBD2. Germline trimming cut 5 bases from V and 1 base from J; bases unmatched to any gene: 9. The germline gives CDR1 SGHAT, CDR2 FQNNGV. This CDR3 is built from 18 residues. CDR3 sequence: CASSLGLAGGTIQETQYF. The CDR3 DNA sequence: TGTGCCAGCAGCCTAGGACTAGCGGGGGGCACGATCCAAGAGACCCAGTACTTC.